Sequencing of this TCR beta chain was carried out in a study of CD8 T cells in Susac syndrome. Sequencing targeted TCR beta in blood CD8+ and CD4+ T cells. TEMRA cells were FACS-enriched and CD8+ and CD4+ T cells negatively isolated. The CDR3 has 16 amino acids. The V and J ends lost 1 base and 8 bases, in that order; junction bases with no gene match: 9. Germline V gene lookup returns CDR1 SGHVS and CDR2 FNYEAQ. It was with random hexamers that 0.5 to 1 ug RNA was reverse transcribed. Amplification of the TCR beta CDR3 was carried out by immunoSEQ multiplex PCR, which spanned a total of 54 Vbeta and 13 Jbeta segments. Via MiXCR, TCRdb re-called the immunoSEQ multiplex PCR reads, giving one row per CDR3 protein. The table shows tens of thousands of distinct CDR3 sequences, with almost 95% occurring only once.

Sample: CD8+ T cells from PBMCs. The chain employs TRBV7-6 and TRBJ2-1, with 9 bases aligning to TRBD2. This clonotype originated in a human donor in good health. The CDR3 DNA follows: TGTGCCAGCAGCTTAGGTGGCGGGAGGGCCTTGGATGAGCAGTTCTTC. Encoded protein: CASSLGGGRALDEQFF.